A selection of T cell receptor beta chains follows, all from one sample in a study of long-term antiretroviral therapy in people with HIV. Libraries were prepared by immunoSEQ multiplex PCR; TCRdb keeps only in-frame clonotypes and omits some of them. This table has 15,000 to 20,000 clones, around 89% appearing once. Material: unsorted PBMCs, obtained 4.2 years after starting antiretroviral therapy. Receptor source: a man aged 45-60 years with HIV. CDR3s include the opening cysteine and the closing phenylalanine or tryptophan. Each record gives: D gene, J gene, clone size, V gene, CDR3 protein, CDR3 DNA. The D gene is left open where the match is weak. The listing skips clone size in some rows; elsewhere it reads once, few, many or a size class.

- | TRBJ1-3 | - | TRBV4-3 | CASSQAAGAGNTIYF | TGCGCCAGCAGCCAAGCCGCAGGGGCTGGAAACACCATATATTTT
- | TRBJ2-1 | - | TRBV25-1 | CATGTPQGEQFF | TGTGCCACCGGGACCCCACAGGGTGAGCAGTTCTTC
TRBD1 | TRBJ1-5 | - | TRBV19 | CASSIRRGQGQPQHF | TGTGCCAGTAGTATACGCAGGGGGCAAGGGCAGCCCCAGCATTTT
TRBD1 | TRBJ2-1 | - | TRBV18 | CASGGQGWNNEQFF | TGTGCCAGCGGGGGACAGGGGTGGAACAATGAGCAGTTCTTC
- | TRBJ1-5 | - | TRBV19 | CASSGVGLGNQPQHF | TGTGCCAGTAGTGGAGTGGGGCTGGGCAATCAGCCCCAGCATTTT
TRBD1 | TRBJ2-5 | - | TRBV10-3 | CAISDDRGQETQYF | TGTGCCATCAGTGATGACAGGGGACAAGAGACCCAGTACTTC
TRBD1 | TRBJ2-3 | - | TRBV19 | CASSIPGTGGIDTQYF | TGTGCCAGTAGTATCCCCGGGACAGGGGGCATAGATACGCAGTATTTT
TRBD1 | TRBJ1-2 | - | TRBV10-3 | CAISAGGQYYGYTF | TGTGCCATCAGCGCAGGGGGGCAGTACTATGGCTACACCTTC
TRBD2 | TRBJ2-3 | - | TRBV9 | CASSATGLAGADTQYF | TGTGCCAGCAGCGCCACGGGACTAGCGGGAGCAGATACGCAGTATTTT
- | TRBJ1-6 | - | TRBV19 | CAARQASSPLHF | TGTGCCGCCCGACAGGCTAGCTCACCCCTCCACTTT
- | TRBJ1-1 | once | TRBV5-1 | CASSPQPPLGFEAFF | TGCGCCAGCAGCCCCCAACCCCCGTTAGGGTTTGAAGCTTTCTTT
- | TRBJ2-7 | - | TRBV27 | CASSLAGFYEQYF | TGTGCCAGCAGTTTAGCCGGCTTCTACGAGCAGTACTTC
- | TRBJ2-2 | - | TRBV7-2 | CASSLFGTGELFF | TGTGCCAGCAGCTTATTCGGCACCGGGGAGCTGTTTTTT
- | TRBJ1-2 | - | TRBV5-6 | CASSLRSGEGYGYTF | TGTGCCAGCAGCTTGAGGTCCGGGGAGGGCTATGGCTACACCTTC
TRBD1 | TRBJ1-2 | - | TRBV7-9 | CASSLAGQRFGYTF | TGTGCCAGCAGCTTAGCGGGACAGAGGTTTGGCTACACCTTC